The entry below describes one T cell receptor beta chain. No antigen is known for it. The source of the sample is a study of CD8+ T cells in alopecia areata. The study's findings and limits: It was lesional scalp, especially alopecia totalis/universalis, that showed higher clonality than normal scalp. Amid tofacitinib therapy, many expanded lesional clones stayed present in scalp and blood. For patients receiving tofacitinib, scalp clonality and expanded CD8+ clones among the top 100 significantly decreased.

Germline loops: CDR1 SQVTM, CDR2 ANQGSEA. V lost 7 bases to trimming and J lost 0 bases; unmatched junction nucleotides: 7. This CDR3 comprises 14 residues. Treatment given: oral pan-JAK inhibitor, 5-10 mg twice daily. From PBMCs, CD4+ and CD8+ T cells were sorted. RNA was extracted and reverse transcribed into cDNA as the sequencing template. Here immunoSEQ multiplex PCR was the method, and the copy in TCRdb shows in-frame clones only, minus some. The sample gives 150,000 to 200,000 clones, approximately 57% of which show up once; 14% is in the top ten. The source is a human donor with alopecia areata. Source: CD4+ T cells sorted from blood, taken at week 24, from a patient treated with tofacitinib. The chain employs TRBV29-1 and TRBJ1-2; 8 bases line up with TRBD1. The CDR3 DNA follows: TGCAGCGCCGACAGGGGCCGAGCTAACTATGGCTACACCTTC. Translation: CSADRGRANYGYTF.